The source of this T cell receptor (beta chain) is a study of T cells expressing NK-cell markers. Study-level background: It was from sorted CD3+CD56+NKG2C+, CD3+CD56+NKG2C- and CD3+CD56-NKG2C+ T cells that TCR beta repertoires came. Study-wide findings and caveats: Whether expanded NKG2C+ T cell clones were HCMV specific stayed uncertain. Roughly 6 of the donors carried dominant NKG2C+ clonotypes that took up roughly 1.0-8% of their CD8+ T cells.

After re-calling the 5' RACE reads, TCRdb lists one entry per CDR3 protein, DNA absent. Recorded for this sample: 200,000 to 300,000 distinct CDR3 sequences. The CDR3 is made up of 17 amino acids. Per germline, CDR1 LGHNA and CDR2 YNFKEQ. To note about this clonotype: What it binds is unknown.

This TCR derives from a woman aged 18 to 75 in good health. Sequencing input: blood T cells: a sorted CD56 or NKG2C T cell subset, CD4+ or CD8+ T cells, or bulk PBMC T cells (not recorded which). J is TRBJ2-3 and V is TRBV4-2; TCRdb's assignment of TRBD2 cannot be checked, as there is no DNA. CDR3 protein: CASSQGTSGGASDTQYF.